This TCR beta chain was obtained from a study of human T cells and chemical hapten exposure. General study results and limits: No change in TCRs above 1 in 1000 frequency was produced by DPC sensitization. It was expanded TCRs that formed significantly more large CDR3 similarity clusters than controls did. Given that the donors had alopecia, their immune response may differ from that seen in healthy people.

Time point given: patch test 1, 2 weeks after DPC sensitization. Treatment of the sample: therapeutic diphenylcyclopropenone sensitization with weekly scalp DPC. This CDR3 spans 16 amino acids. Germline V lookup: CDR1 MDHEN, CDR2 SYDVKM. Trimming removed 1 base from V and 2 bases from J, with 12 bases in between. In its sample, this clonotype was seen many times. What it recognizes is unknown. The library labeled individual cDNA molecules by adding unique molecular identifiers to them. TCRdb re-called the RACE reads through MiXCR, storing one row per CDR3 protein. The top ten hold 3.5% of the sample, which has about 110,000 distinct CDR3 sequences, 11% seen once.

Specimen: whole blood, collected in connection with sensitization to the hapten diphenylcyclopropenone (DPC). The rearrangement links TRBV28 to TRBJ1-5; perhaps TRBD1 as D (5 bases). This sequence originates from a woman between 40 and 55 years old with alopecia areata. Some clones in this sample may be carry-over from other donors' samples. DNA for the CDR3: TGTGCCAGCAGTTTATCGGGGGGGTTAGGCAATCAGCCCCAGCATTTT. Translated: CASSLSGGLGNQPQHF. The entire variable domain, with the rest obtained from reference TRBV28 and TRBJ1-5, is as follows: DVKVTQSSRYLVKRTGEKVFLECVQDMDHENMFWYRQDPGLGLRLIYFSYDVKMKEKGDIPEGYSVSREKKERFSLILESASTNQTSMYLCASSLSGGLGNQPQHFGDGTRLSIL.